This entry lists 32 T cell receptor beta chains sequenced from one sample in a study of control samples from healthy donors and cancer patients. The table came from immunoSEQ multiplex PCR; TCRdb's copy has only in-frame clones and leaves some out. The table has 400,000 to 500,000 clones, about nine tenths seen once. Input material: PBMCs. The receptor set was obtained from a man aged 35 to 55 with head and neck cancer.

The V gene is TRBV6-5, the J gene TRBJ1-3; D might be TRBD1 (5 bases). V lost 5 bases and J lost 0, with 11 bases in between. CDR1 and CDR2 (germline): MNHEY, SVGAGI. This CDR3 comprises 15 residues. The CDR3 sequence is CASSPGRNSGNTIYF. CDR3 nucleotide sequence: TGTGCCAGCAGTCCGGGACGGAACTCTGGAAACACCATATATTTT.

This rearrangement joins TRBV9 to TRBJ2-5, with 12 bases fitting TRBD2. CDR1 and CDR2 from the germline V gene are SGDLS and YYNGEE. CDR3 length equals 19 residues. V was pared by 3 bases and J by 0 bases, with 12 bases of the junction left unmatched. The CDR3: CASSEGLPGLAGNQETQYF. CDR3 DNA: TGTGCCAGCAGCGAGGGACTTCCTGGACTAGCGGGGAACCAAGAGACCCAGTACTTC.

The V call is TRBV11-3, the J call TRBJ2-2, with D perhaps TRBD2 (6 bases). The V and J ends lost 0 bases and 3 bases respectively, with 14 bases between them. Germline V CDR1 and CDR2: SGHNT, YENEEA. CDR3 length: 17 residues. The CDR3 DNA reads as TGTGCCAGCAGCTTAGAGGTCCGGGGGTCTGACACCGGGGAGCTGTTTTTT. Translation: CASSLEVRGSDTGELFF.

The chain links TRBV5-1 to TRBJ2-1; TRBD2 agrees at 12 bases. The CDR3 runs to 16 residues. Looked up from germline, CDR1 is SGHRS and CDR2 is YFSETQ. V was pared by 4 bases and J by 7 bases, with 9 bases of the junction left unmatched. The CDR3 here is CASSAGLAGLENEQFF. In DNA form, the CDR3 reads TGCGCCAGCAGCGCCGGACTAGCGGGACTCGAGAATGAGCAGTTCTTC.

V usage is TRBV7-9 and J usage is TRBJ1-5; the D gene is possibly TRBD1 (6 bases). The germline CDR1 and CDR2 sequences are SEHNR and FQNEAQ (reference sequence). V gave up 1 base and J gave up 5 bases, with 12 bases separating them. The CDR3 has 15 amino acids. The CDR3 here is CASSLDREADQPQHF. The DNA for the CDR3 is TGTGCCAGCAGCTTAGACAGGGAGGCCGATCAGCCCCAGCATTTT.

This sequence joins TRBV19 and TRBJ1-5, with D perhaps TRBD1 (5 bases). Trimming removed 3 bases at V and 5 bases at J, with 14 bases between. CDR1 is LNHDA, CDR2 SQIVND, per germline (reference sequence). CDR3 size: 15 residues. The CDR3, as DNA: TGTGCCAGTAGTATTCAAGGGGCCGCGGATCAGCCCCAGCATTTT. It yields the protein CASSIQGAADQPQHF.

As DNA, the CDR3 is TGTGCCAGCAGTTTGGAAAGGACTGAAGCTTTCTTT. Amino acid sequence: CASSLERTEAFF. The chain has TRBV2 and TRBJ1-1; D gene unclear. Germline V gene sequence: CDR1 SNHLY, CDR2 FYNNEI. This CDR3 contains 12 residues. The V end lost 5 bases, the J end lost 5 bases, and 9 bases lay between the germline ends.

This clone was detected once. The chain uses TRBV7-9 and TRBJ2-7; D might be TRBD2 (5 bases). Between the trimmed V and J ends, which lost 5 bases and 2 bases, there was a span of 13 bases. The germline CDR1 and CDR2 sequences are SEHNR and FQNEAQ (reference sequence). The CDR3 contains 14 residues. CDR3 sequence reads: CASSEGPEPYEQYF. The CDR3 DNA is TGTGCCAGCAGCGAGGGCCCCGAACCCTACGAGCAGTACTTC.

The chain has TRBV11-1 and TRBJ2-7; 9 bases map to TRBD1. Trimming took 5 bases from V and 2 from J; bases not matched to a gene: 10. Germline-derived CDR1 and CDR2 are SGHAT and FQDESV (reference sequence). CDR3 size: 16 residues. DNA of the CDR3: TGTGCCAGCAGCCTACGCCGGACAGGGGTGACCTACGAGCAGTACTTC. Encoded protein: CASSLRRTGVTYEQYF.

V and J are TRBV7-9 and TRBJ1-3; D is perhaps TRBD1 (6 bases). The length of the CDR3 is 15 residues. Deletions cut 5 bases from V and 3 bases from J, with 14 bases between. Germline values: CDR1 SEHNR, CDR2 FQNEAQ (reference sequence). The CDR3 DNA reads TGTGCCAGCAGCCTTAACACAGGGTTTGGAAACACCATATATTTT. Translated: CASSLNTGFGNTIYF.

The chain carries TRBV20-1 and TRBJ2-7; TRBD2 matches 8 bases. The CDR3 contains 14 residues. Germline V gene sequence: CDR1 DFQATT, CDR2 SNEGSKA (reference sequence). With V trimmed by 3 bases and J by 0 bases, 4 bases remained unmatched. CDR3 nucleotides: TGCAGTGCTAGTCCCGGACTAGCCTCCTACGAGCAGTACTTC. It specifies CSASPGLASYEQYF.

The chain recombines TRBV5-1 with TRBJ1-5; 7 bases fit TRBD1. The J segment lost 5 bases and the V segment lost 4 bases, leaving 3 bases of the junction unmatched. The germline V gene encodes CDR1 SGHRS and CDR2 YFSETQ. This CDR3 comprises 13 residues. The CDR3, as DNA: TGCGCCAGCAGCGCCACAGGGGATCAGCCCCAGCATTTT. It yields the protein CASSATGDQPQHF.

The chain has TRBV6-5 and TRBJ2-5; the match to TRBD1 covers 8 bases. The V segment lost 6 bases and the J segment 5 bases; nucleotides outside the gene matches: 11. The CDR3 loop spans 15 amino acids. Looked up from germline, CDR1 is MNHEY and CDR2 is SVGAGI. The CDR3 protein is CASRMGTGGLETQYF. Here the CDR3 DNA reads TGTGCCAGCAGGATGGGGACAGGAGGCTTGGAGACCCAGTACTTC.

The gene calls are TRBV11-2 and TRBJ1-2, with TRBD1 matching 7 bases. V trimming: 7 bases; J trimming: 6 bases; junction bases outside the gene matches: 8. The CDR3 consists of 13 residues. CDR1 is SGHAT and CDR2 is FQNNGV in the germline V gene. The chain's CDR3 is CASTGGGDDGYTF. CDR3 in DNA: TGTGCCAGCACCGGAGGGGGCGATGATGGCTACACCTTC.

V and J are TRBV11-3 and TRBJ2-1, with 10 nucleotides matching TRBD2. Germline CDR1 is SGHNT and CDR2 is YENEEA. The junction had 11 bases not matched to a gene; V was cut back by 5 bases and J by 1 base. CDR3 length: 18 residues. The CDR3 region is CASSRGLAGAESYNEQFF. CDR3 sequence (DNA): TGTGCCAGCAGCCGTGGGCTAGCGGGAGCAGAATCCTACAATGAGCAGTTCTTC.

This rearrangement joins TRBV19 to TRBJ1-5; perhaps TRBD1 as D (5 bases). The germline V and J ends were trimmed by 1 base and 0 bases, with 7 bases remaining between them. CDR3 size: 15 residues. Germline values: CDR1 LNHDA, CDR2 SQIVND (reference sequence). CDR3 coding DNA: TGTGCCAGTAGTATAGGACAGACTAGCAATCAGCCCCAGCATTTT. Translation: CASSIGQTSNQPQHF.

The chain is built from TRBV4-1 and TRBJ1-4; weak D call: TRBD1 (6 bases). The CDR3 spans 16 residues. Germline values: CDR1 MGHRA, CDR2 YSYEKL. Deletions cut 1 base from V and 3 bases from J, with 12 bases between. CDR3 sequence reads: CASSQGEGVPNEKLFF. CDR3 coding DNA: TGCGCCAGCAGCCAAGGCGAGGGGGTCCCTAATGAAAAACTGTTTTTT.

This chain connects TRBV7-8 to TRBJ2-2; the match to TRBD2 covers 7 bases. CDR1 and CDR2 from the germline V gene are SGHVS and FQNEAQ. The V gene end was trimmed by 11 bases and the J gene end by 6 bases; junction bases not matched to a gene: 12. The CDR3 contains 14 residues. The CDR3 bases are TGTGCCCACGAGCAGGGAGGGCCGGCCGGGGAGCTGTTTTTT. Translated, it gives CAHEQGGPAGELFF.

The rearrangement links TRBV27 to TRBJ2-3; perhaps TRBD1 as D (6 bases). Germline V lookup: CDR1 MNHEY, CDR2 SMNVEV (reference sequence). V was clipped by 1 base and J by 6 bases, with 11 bases between them. The CDR3 has 14 amino acids. The CDR3 is CASSLLGARDTQYF. In DNA, the CDR3 is TGTGCCAGCAGTTTATTGGGGGCGAGGGATACGCAGTATTTT.

The chain is built from TRBV28 and TRBJ2-1; D call uncertain. CDR1 is MDHEN and CDR2 is SYDVKM in the germline V gene. Trimming cost V 3 bases and J 2 bases, with 11 bases left between them. The CDR3 is 15 residues long. CDR3 amino acids: CASSFSNGAYNEQFF. The CDR3 DNA follows: TGTGCCAGCAGTTTCTCAAACGGAGCCTACAATGAGCAGTTCTTC.

V usage is TRBV2 and J usage is TRBJ2-1; D call uncertain. The ends were cut back, 6 bases at V and 9 bases at J, with 12 bases in the middle. Germline V gene lookup returns CDR1 SNHLY and CDR2 FYNNEI. This CDR3 comprises 12 residues. This chain's CDR3 is CASSRLDGEQFF. Written as DNA, the CDR3 is TGTGCCAGCAGCCGGTTAGACGGTGAGCAGTTCTTC.

The chain couples TRBV19 to TRBJ1-2; 12 nucleotides line up with TRBD1. V lost 5 bases to trimming and J lost 8 bases; unmatched junction nucleotides: 9. In germline, CDR1 is LNHDA, CDR2 SQIVND (reference sequence). The CDR3 loop spans 15 amino acids. Here the CDR3 reads CASSPGTGGNRGYTF. CDR3 nucleotide sequence: TGTGCCAGTAGTCCCGGGACAGGGGGCAACCGGGGCTACACCTTC.

This rearrangement joins TRBV11-2 to TRBJ1-1; 9 positions match TRBD1. The CDR3 contains 16 residues. J gave up 1 base and V 5 bases, and 8 bases lay outside the gene matches. CDR1 and CDR2 from the germline V gene are SGHAT and FQNNGV. The DNA of the CDR3 is TGTGCCAGCAGCGAAGGGACAGGGTACGGGAACACTGAAGCTTTCTTT. Its protein is CASSEGTGYGNTEAFF.

The chain has TRBV30 and TRBJ2-1; no definite D call. Trimming stripped 1 base from V and 7 bases from J, with 11 bases between. There are 13 residues in the CDR3. Germline loops: CDR1 GTSNPN, CDR2 SVGIG (reference sequence). DNA of the CDR3: TGTGCCTGGAGTGGCGGTGGCCATAATGAGCAGTTCTTC. This sequence encodes CAWSGGGHNEQFF.

The chain carries TRBV5-1 and TRBJ2-7; 12 bases line up with TRBD1. V was clipped by 6 bases and J by 9 bases; unmatched bases: 7. In germline, CDR1 is SGHRS, CDR2 YFSETQ. The length of the CDR3 is 13 residues. CDR3 protein: CASTEGQGAVQYF. CDR3 nucleotides: TGCGCCAGCACCGAGGGACAGGGGGCGGTGCAGTACTTC. The variable domain in full, completed from reference TRBV5-1 and TRBJ2-7, reads KAGVTQTPRYLIKTRGQQVTLSCSPISGHRSVSWYQQTPGQGLQFLFEYFSETQRNKGNFPGRFSGRQFSNSRSEMNVSTLELGDSALYLCASTEGQGAVQYFGPGTRLTVT.

The chain combines TRBV5-1 with TRBJ2-7; 7 bases match TRBD2. This CDR3 contains 17 residues. Germline V gives CDR1 SGHRS, CDR2 YFSETQ. V was pared by 3 bases and J by 5 bases, with 17 bases of the junction left unmatched. DNA of the CDR3: TGCGCCAGCAGCTCGTTCGGCGGGAGAAGGCGTGGTGACGAGCAGTACTTC. It yields the protein CASSSFGGRRRGDEQYF.

In its sample, this clone was seen once. V gene TRBV9 combines with J gene TRBJ2-1, with 15 bases that match TRBD2. Germline CDR1 is SGDLS and CDR2 is YYNGEE. This CDR3 spans 16 amino acids. The V gene end was trimmed by 4 bases and the J gene end by 8 bases; junction bases not matched to a gene: 7. CDR3 bases: TGTGCCAGCAGCCCTTGGACTAGCGGGGGGGCCGATGAGCAGTTCTTC. Amino acid sequence: CASSPWTSGGADEQFF.

The rearrangement links TRBV11-2 to TRBJ2-7, with D unresolved. Germline V gene data show CDR1 as SGHAT and CDR2 as FQNNGV. The CDR3 length is 12 residues. The V end lost 4 bases, the J end lost 3 bases, and 7 bases lay between the germline ends. In DNA, the CDR3 is TGTGCCAGCAGCTCCTCCAGCTACGAGCAGTACTTC. This translates into CASSSSSYEQYF.

The rearrangement joins TRBV3-1 (or the pseudogene TRBV3-2) to TRBJ1-1; D call uncertain. The CDR3 length is 15 residues. The germline V gene encodes CDR1 LGHDT and CDR2 YNNKEL (reference sequence). The ends were cut back, 1 base at V and 2 bases at J, with 11 bases in the middle. CDR3 sequence reads: CASSQGVTPNTEAFF. The CDR3 region has the DNA TGTGCCAGCAGCCAAGGAGTTACTCCCAACACTGAAGCTTTCTTT.

V and J are TRBV10-3 and TRBJ2-1; perhaps TRBD2 as D (7 bases). This CDR3 contains 13 residues. The germline gives CDR1 ENHRY, CDR2 SYGVKD. V shed 8 bases and J shed 5 bases, with 13 bases lying between them. The CDR3 protein is CAISGAGDNEQFF. In DNA form, the CDR3 reads TGTGCCATCTCAGGGGCGGGAGACAATGAGCAGTTCTTC.

The chain employs TRBV6-2 or TRBV6-3 and TRBJ2-2, with 7 bases lining up with TRBD1. Germline V CDR1 and CDR2: MNHEY, SVGEGT. V lost 3 bases and J lost 7; bases outside the gene matches: 5. This CDR3 is built from 14 residues. CDR3 loop: CASSYGPGGGELFF. The DNA of the CDR3 is TGTGCCAGCAGTTATGGGCCAGGGGGCGGGGAGCTGTTTTTT.

The chain uses TRBV18 and TRBJ2-2; 7 bases align to TRBD1. Germline-derived CDR1 and CDR2 are KGHSH and LQKENI. Trimming cost V 3 bases and J 0 bases; bases outside gene matches: 7. The CDR3 covers 17 residues. CDR3 loop: CASSPGTDFANTGELFF. CDR3 bases: TGTGCCAGCTCACCCGGGACAGATTTCGCGAACACCGGGGAGCTGTTTTTT.